Listed below are T cell receptor beta chains from one sample, sequenced in a study of cytomegalovirus exposure and HLA in healthy donors. The assay was immunoSEQ multiplex PCR, and TCRdb's table has in-frame clones only and misses some. This repertoire shows about 67,000 clones, around three quarters found once; its top ten account for about 7.8%. The sample was PBMCs. The source of these receptors is a man aged 60-69 years in good health and CMV-seropositive. CDR3s include the opening cysteine and the closing phenylalanine or tryptophan. A D gene is named only where the DNA matches it firmly. Size values are once, few and many counts, or a class for expanded clones, and some rows have none.

once,TRBJ2-1,TRBV7-8,TRBD1,TGTGCCAGCAGCTCGGACAGGCGCTCCTACAATGAGCAGTTCTTC,CASSSDRRSYNEQFF
.,TRBJ2-7,TRBV7-8,TRBD2,TGTGCCAGCAGCTCCCCCAGACTAGCGGGAGAGGGCGAGCAGTACTTC,CASSSPRLAGEGEQYF
.,TRBJ1-1,TRBV20-1,TRBD1,TGCAGTGCTGGACAGGGTCGAGAAGCTTTCTTT,CSAGQGREAFF
.,TRBJ2-7,TRBV4-2,.,TGTGCCAGCAGCCAAGATTTGGGGGCGGACGAGCAGTACTTC,CASSQDLGADEQYF
.,TRBJ1-2,TRBV7-2,.,TGTGCCAGCAGCCCGATCGGGACACTAGATACCTATGGCTACACCTTC,CASSPIGTLDTYGYTF
few,TRBJ2-1,TRBV29-1,TRBD1,TGCAGCACACAAGGGGGCGCCTACAATGAGCAGTTCTTC,CSTQGGAYNEQFF
few,TRBJ2-3,TRBV7-9,.,TGTGCCAGCAGCCCCAGGGATACGCAGTATTTT,CASSPRDTQYF
.,TRBJ2-7,TRBV2,.,TGTGCCAGTGAGCAGCTACAGATTGGGTCGGGGGAGCAGTACTTC,CASEQLQIGSGEQYF
.,TRBJ2-7,TRBV6-5,TRBD1,TGTGCCAGCAGTCCCGGGACAGGGAACTACGAGCAGTACTTC,CASSPGTGNYEQYF
few,TRBJ1-3,TRBV4-2,.,TGTGCCAGCAGCCTCGGACAGCGGAGCTCTGGAAACACCATATATTTT,CASSLGQRSSGNTIYF
.,TRBJ2-2,TRBV5-1,TRBD2,TGCGCCAGCAGCCCGAGACTAGCGGGAGAGCAGGGGGAGCTGTTTTTT,CASSPRLAGEQGELFF
few,TRBJ2-1,TRBV7-8,TRBD2,TGTGCCAGCAGCTTAGGAGGGACTAGCGGGGGTAATGAGCAGTTCTTC,CASSLGGTSGGNEQFF
.,TRBJ1-2,TRBV27,.,TGTGCCAGCCGTGGGGCAGGGAACTATGGCTACACCTTC,CASRGAGNYGYTF
.,TRBJ1-1,TRBV5-1,.,TGCGCCAGCAGGGCCGGCGGGATGGACGGGATCCTAGGGAGGACTGAAGCTTTCTTT,CASRAGGMDGILGRTEAFF
.,TRBJ1-5,TRBV7-9,TRBD1,TGTGCCAGCAGCCGACAGGGGAGAAATCAGCCCCAGCATTTT,CASSRQGRNQPQHF
.,TRBJ1-4,TRBV5-1,.,TGCGCCAGCAGCTTAACGGGGTACCAGTCAACTAATGAAAAACTGTTTTTT,CASSLTGYQSTNEKLFF
.,TRBJ1-2,TRBV11-3,.,TGTGCCAGCAGCTTGGACAGTAGCCATGGCTACACCTTC,CASSLDSSHGYTF
.,TRBJ2-3,TRBV11-3,.,TGTGCCAGCAGCTTAGGGACAGCAAGTACAGATACGCAGTATTTT,CASSLGTASTDTQYF
few,TRBJ2-7,TRBV13,TRBD2,TGTGCCAGCAGCCTCGGGGGGGCCCCCTCCTACGAGCAGTACTTC,CASSLGGAPSYEQYF
many,TRBJ1-2,TRBV11-3,TRBD1,TGTGCCAGCAGCCCTGGACAGGGGGGGTCTTTTGATGGCTACACCTTC,CASSPGQGGSFDGYTF
few,TRBJ2-5,TRBV5-1,.,TGCGCCAGCGGAGGGGAACAAGAGACCCAGTACTTC,CASGGEQETQYF
.,TRBJ2-7,TRBV18,TRBD1,TGTGCCAGCTCACCAAAAACAGGGGGCGCGTGGTACGAGCAGTACTTC,CASSPKTGGAWYEQYF
.,TRBJ1-1,TRBV6-6,TRBD1,TGTGCCAGCAGTTACGGTACAGGGGTGAACACTGAAGCTTTCTTT,CASSYGTGVNTEAFF
once,TRBJ1-1,TRBV27,.,TGTGCCAGCAGTTTAAATAGGAACACTGAAGCTTTCTTT,CASSLNRNTEAFF
.,TRBJ2-5,TRBV7-9,.,TGTGCCAGCTCATTCGGGGGGCTAAACCAAGAGACCCAGTACTTC,CASSFGGLNQETQYF
.,TRBJ2-1,TRBV5-1,.,TGCGCCAGCAGCTTGCCCGGGAATGAGCAGTTCTTC,CASSLPGNEQFF
.,TRBJ1-4,TRBV10-3,.,TGTGCCATCAGCCGAGCGGGGGGGGAAAAACTGTTTTTT,CAISRAGGEKLFF
few,TRBJ1-1,TRBV7-9,TRBD1,TGTGCCAGCAGCTTAGCGACAGGGATGAACACTGAAGCTTTCTTT,CASSLATGMNTEAFF
once,TRBJ2-3,TRBV9,TRBD2,TGTGCCAGCACCGTGGGGACTAGCGGGGGGGCTCCAGATACGCAGTATTTT,CASTVGTSGGAPDTQYF
once,TRBJ2-7,TRBV5-1,.,TGCGCCAGCAGCTCGGGGTCGAAAATGGGCGGCTCAAACCGCGTTCCCTACGAGCAGTACTTC,CASSSGSKMGGSNRVPYEQYF
.,TRBJ1-2,TRBV29-1,.,TGCAGCGTTGAACAGTCTTTCTATGGCTACACCTTC,CSVEQSFYGYTF
.,TRBJ1-6,TRBV6-1,TRBD1,TGTGCCAGCAGTGAAGCCGGGACAGGGAACGGGCCCCTCCACTTT,CASSEAGTGNGPLHF
.,TRBJ1-1,TRBV5-1,TRBD1,TGCGCCAGCAGGCGACAGGGGGCAGTGACTGAAGCTTTCTTT,CASRRQGAVTEAFF
.,TRBJ2-1,TRBV10-3,TRBD2,TGTGCCATCAGTGAGCCCACGTCTGGACTAGCGGGAGGTATAAGCTCCTACAATGAGCAGTTCTTC,CAISEPTSGLAGGISSYNEQFF
.,TRBJ1-5,TRBV6-6,TRBD1,TGTGCCAGTAGTCGACAGGGGAGTGGACAGCCCCAGCATTTT,CASSRQGSGQPQHF
.,TRBJ2-7,TRBV6-5,TRBD1,TGTGCCAGCACTACAGGGGTCTTTTACGAGCAGTACTTC,CASTTGVFYEQYF
.,TRBJ2-1,TRBV18,.,TGTGCCAGCTCACCACCTCTCGCAGGGGCCTACAATGAGCAGTTCTTC,CASSPPLAGAYNEQFF
once,TRBJ1-2,TRBV6-1,TRBD1,TGTGCCAGCAGTGAAGAAAGGGCCCTGGACAGGGGCTATGGCTACACCTTC,CASSEERALDRGYGYTF
.,TRBJ1-1,TRBV7-9,.,TGTGCCAGCAGCGGGGGACACTGGAACACTGAAGCTTTCTTT,CASSGGHWNTEAFF
.,TRBJ2-5,TRBV25-1,.,TGTGCCAGCAGTGATCAGACGGGTCAAGAGACCCAGTACTTC,CASSDQTGQETQYF
few,TRBJ2-5,TRBV7-6,.,TGTGCCAGCAGCCCCCGGACTTCTGAGACCCAGTACTTC,CASSPRTSETQYF
.,TRBJ1-1,TRBV2,TRBD1,TGTGCCAGCAGGGGGACAGACTTGAACACTGAAGCTTTCTTT,CASRGTDLNTEAFF
.,TRBJ2-5,TRBV11-2,TRBD2,TGTGCCAGCAGCTTGGGACTAGCGGGACTCCAAGAGACCCAGTACTTC,CASSLGLAGLQETQYF
few,TRBJ1-6,TRBV5-5,.,TGTGCCAGCAGCTTTATAGGGGGAATCTCCTATAATTCACCCCTCCACTTT,CASSFIGGISYNSPLHF
once,TRBJ1-1,TRBV5-1,TRBD1,TGCGCCAGCAGCTTGCTCGGACAGGGAGTCGCTGAAGCTTTCTTT,CASSLLGQGVAEAFF
few,TRBJ1-4,TRBV5-1,TRBD1,TGCGCCAGCAGCCCGGGACAGGGGCCAACTAATGAAAAACTGTTTTTT,CASSPGQGPTNEKLFF
.,TRBJ2-1,TRBV11-3,.,TGTGCCAGCCGACTGGTACCTGACAATGAGCAGTTCTTC,CASRLVPDNEQFF
.,TRBJ1-2,TRBV6-4,.,TGTGCCAGCAGTGATCTCGTAGGGGATGGCTACACCTTC,CASSDLVGDGYTF
.,TRBJ2-1,TRBV11-3,TRBD2,TGTGCCAGCAGCTTAGGTGGCGGGAGGGCCAGCAATGAGCAGTTCTTC,CASSLGGGRASNEQFF
.,TRBJ2-5,TRBV2,TRBD1,TGTGCCAGCAGTGGGGACAGGGGGCTAGAAGAGACCCAGTACTTC,CASSGDRGLEETQYF
few,TRBJ2-3,TRBV6-5,.,TGTGCCAGCAGTTACCTGGGGGGAGCAACAGATACGCAGTATTTT,CASSYLGGATDTQYF